This TCR beta chain was identified in a study of regulatory T cells in long-lasting Graves disease. This clonotype was seen a few times. Time point here: persistent/refractory GD, antithyroid drugs over 5 years with positive TRAb. Making the TCR library involved RNA that had been extracted from PBMCs. CDR3-region Arm-PCR and iRepertoire HTBI primers produced the TCR beta libraries. TCRdb recomputed calls from the multiplex PCR reads with MiXCR, one row per CDR3 protein. The table lists under 350,000 distinct CDR3 sequences, 22% of them singletons. The germline V gene has CDR1 MNHNS and CDR2 SASEGT. V dropped 5 bases and J dropped 4 bases, with 11 bases sitting between them. CDR3 length: 13 amino acids.

Source: peripheral blood mononuclear cells (PBMCs), taken when the disease was refractory, from a patient treated with antithyroid drugs. The TCR originated in a female donor with Graves disease. The V call is TRBV6-1, the J call TRBJ1-2; D might be TRBD1 (5 bases). CDR3 sequence reads: CASSRRQFYGYTF. The CDR3 nucleotides are TGTGCCAGCAGTCGTCGACAGTTCTATGGCTACACCTTC.